This T cell receptor beta chain was obtained from a study of T cell responses to AZD1222 COVID-19 vaccine. About the study: Whether given at about 4 or about 12 weeks, second doses were pooled. Study results and caveats: Within unmutated variant regions lay the reported targets of nearly half of spike-specific TCRs. Along spike, vaccine-associated CD4 TCRs were found throughout, with dominance at 160-218 and 743-854.

On this clone itself: Its target is unknown.

TCRdb's copy holds only in-frame clones and misses some; the assay was immunoSEQ multiplex PCR. The sample contains 100,000 or so clones, about 88% of which appear only once. This CDR3 has 16 amino acids. CDR1 and CDR2 (germline): LGHDT, YNNKEL (reference sequence). The ends lost 4 bases at V and 0 bases at J; junction bases unmatched: 6. The sequence was obtained from an adult in good health. The sequenced sample was peripheral blood, obtained on day 0 of AZD1222 vaccination. V is TRBV3-1 (or the pseudogene TRBV3-2) and J is TRBJ1-1, with 9 nucleotides matching TRBD1. The CDR3 DNA follows: TGTGCCAGCAGCCCGACAGGGGGTCGGGTGAACACTGAAGCTTTCTTT. This gives the protein CASSPTGGRVNTEAFF.